The 18 T cell receptor beta chains below all came from one sample that was sequenced in a study of PD-1 blockade in classical Hodgkin lymphoma. Sequenced by immunoSEQ multiplex PCR; TCRdb stores in-frame clones only, minus some. The sample holds 35,000 to 45,000 clones, about 90% seen once. All trial patients relapsed after autologous stem cell transplantation. This specimen consisted of peripheral blood mononuclear cells (PBMCs), obtained before the second cycle of nivolumab. Every receptor here comes from a human donor with classical Hodgkin lymphoma.

In this sample, this clone turned up once. The chain couples TRBV19 to TRBJ1-5; D is ambiguous. Germline V gene data show CDR1 as LNHDA and CDR2 as SQIVND (reference sequence). The CDR3 contains 13 residues. Trimming stripped 5 bases from V and 6 bases from J, with 11 bases between. The CDR3 DNA reads TGTGCCAGTAGTGGCATAGGGCCTCAGCCCCAGCATTTT. It encodes CASSGIGPQPQHF. The full variable domain, in which reference TRBV19 and TRBJ1-5 provide the parts outside the CDR3, is DGGITQSPKYLFRKEGQNVTLSCEQNLNHDAMYWYRQDPGQGLRLIYYSQIVNDFQKGDIAEGYSVSREKKESFPLTVTSAQKNPTAFYLCASSGIGPQPQHFGDGTRLSIL.

The V and J genes are TRBV4-2 and TRBJ1-3; TRBD1 agrees at 11 bases. Germline-derived CDR1 and CDR2 are LGHNA and YNFKEQ. After removal of 8 bases from V and 3 bases from J, the junction contained 9 bases not matched to a gene. This CDR3 has 16 residues. DNA of the CDR3: TGTGCCAGCGAGAAAAGGGGACAGGGGGTTGGAAACACCATATATTTT. This encodes CASEKRGQGVGNTIYF.

There are a few counts of this clone. V usage is TRBV29-1 and J usage is TRBJ1-3; D might be TRBD1 (6 bases). The length of the CDR3 is 14 residues. The V gene's germline CDR1 is SQVTM and CDR2 ANQGSEA. The ends were cut back, 6 bases at V and 2 bases at J, with 14 bases in the middle. In DNA form, the CDR3 reads TGCAGCGTCGGGACACGCGAAACTGGAAACACCATATATTTT. Encoded protein: CSVGTRETGNTIYF.

This clone occurred once. This chain joins TRBV5-1 and TRBJ2-7; no firm D call. The germline gives CDR1 SGHRS, CDR2 YFSETQ. The CDR3 is 13 amino acids. Deletions cut 0 bases from V and 7 bases from J, with 11 bases between. The CDR3 DNA reads TGCGCCAGCAGCTTGGCCCTCACCGGTGAGCAGTACTTC. Translated, it gives CASSLALTGEQYF.

The chain links TRBV9 to TRBJ2-7; D may be TRBD2 (6 bases). Looked up from germline, CDR1 is SGDLS and CDR2 is YYNGEE. V lost 3 bases, J lost 2 bases, and 12 bases lay in between. The CDR3 loop spans 14 amino acids. DNA of the CDR3: TGTGCCAGCAGCGGGGACTCACGGACCTACGAGCAGTACTTC. It translates to CASSGDSRTYEQYF.

The rearrangement links TRBV14 to TRBJ2-5; no clear D. V was cut by 10 bases and J by 3 bases, with 21 bases left in between. The CDR3 is 15 amino acids. The germline gives CDR1 SGHDN, CDR2 FVKESK. CDR3 loop: CATTACVDREETQYF. The CDR3 DNA sequence: TGTGCCACCACTGCATGCGTCGATCGAGAAGAGACCCAGTACTTC.

The chain links TRBV29-1 to TRBJ1-5; D is possibly TRBD1 (6 bases). In germline, CDR1 is SQVTM, CDR2 ANQGSEA. The CDR3 sequence is 13 residues long. Trimming left V 3 bases short and J 6 bases short, with 12 bases between. The DNA for the CDR3 is TGCAGCGTTGAGACCAGGGGTGGTCAGCCCCAGCATTTT. Translated, it gives CSVETRGGQPQHF.

CDR3 residues: CASSETRTGGDEQYF. CDR3 nucleotide sequence: TGCGCCAGCAGTGAGACAAGGACAGGGGGCGACGAGCAGTACTTC. The V gene is TRBV10-1, the J gene TRBJ2-7, with 11 bases matching TRBD1. V shed 2 bases, J shed 5 bases, and the junction held 5 bases outside the gene matches. The CDR3 has 15 amino acids. Germline V gene data show CDR1 as WNHNN and CDR2 as SYGVQD (reference sequence).

This rearrangement joins TRBV2 to TRBJ2-5; TRBD2 is a possible D gene (7 bases). CDR1 SNHLY and CDR2 FYNNEI come from the germline V gene. V was trimmed by 6 bases and J by 3 bases, leaving 17 bases between them. The CDR3 length is 15 residues. CDR3 residues: CASRGRRGHEETQYF. For the CDR3, the DNA is TGTGCCAGCAGAGGGCGGCGGGGGCACGAAGAGACCCAGTACTTC.

The rearrangement uses TRBV27 and TRBJ2-1; 7 bases match TRBD1. With V trimmed by 3 bases and J by 8 bases, 13 bases remained unmatched. Germline values: CDR1 MNHEY, CDR2 SMNVEV (reference sequence). This CDR3 spans 16 amino acids. The CDR3 bases are TGTGCCAGCAGTTTCTCCGCCGGGACAGCCTTCGATGAGCAGTTCTTC. This encodes CASSFSAGTAFDEQFF.

Regarding this clone: A read error may produce the germline difference seen at one junction end. The chain is built from TRBV7-7 and TRBJ2-7, with D possibly being TRBD2 (6 bases). The germline V gene encodes CDR1 SSHAT and CDR2 FNYEAQ (reference sequence). The CDR3 has 18 residues. The CDR3 loop is CASSVGPQGGGVSYEQYF. The CDR3 nucleotides read TGTGCTAGCAGCGTGGGTCCCCAGGGTGGAGGGGTTTCCTACGAGCAGTACTTC.

A few counts support this clone. V and J are TRBV7-6 and TRBJ2-7, with 10 bases that match TRBD2. The V and J ends lost 1 base and 1 base, in that order; junction bases with no gene match: 1. Germline V gene lookup returns CDR1 SGHVS and CDR2 FNYEAQ. The CDR3 is made up of 15 amino acids. CDR3 nucleotide sequence: TGTGCCAGCAGCTTAGAGACTAGCGGGTCCTACGAGCAGTACTTC. Encoded protein: CASSLETSGSYEQYF.

This rearrangement joins TRBV7-3 to TRBJ2-5; 7 bases are a match to TRBD2. The CDR3 is 13 amino acids. The germline V gene has CDR1 SGHTA and CDR2 FQGTGA. The ends lost 5 bases at V and 4 bases at J; junction bases unmatched: 4. Here the CDR3 reads CASSRGSSETQYF. Written as DNA, the CDR3 is TGTGCCAGCAGCCGCGGGAGTTCAGAGACCCAGTACTTC.

The rearrangement links TRBV6-5 to TRBJ1-1; D not resolved. V gave up 4 bases and J gave up 3 bases, with 3 bases separating them. The germline gives CDR1 MNHEY, CDR2 SVGAGI. This CDR3 is built from 11 residues. This CDR3 reads CASSLYTEAFF. CDR3 coding DNA: TGTGCCAGCAGTTTATACACTGAAGCTTTCTTT.

In DNA, the CDR3 is TGTGCCAGCAGTTCCTTCAGGGAGGTGGGAAACACCATATATTTT. Encoded protein: CASSSFREVGNTIYF. This chain links TRBV27 with TRBJ1-3; the D gene is possibly TRBD1 (5 bases). The CDR3 loop spans 15 amino acids. Germline CDR1 is MNHEY and CDR2 is SMNVEV (reference sequence). The V end was cut by 4 bases, the J end by 4 bases, with 14 bases between.

The chain is built from TRBV7-9 and TRBJ1-5; no reliable D call. CDR1 SEHNR and CDR2 FQNEAQ come from the germline V gene (reference sequence). The CDR3 sequence is 13 residues long. Trimming shortened V by 3 bases and J by 1 base, and 4 bases separated the two germline ends. The CDR3 is CASSFGSNQPQHF. CDR3 nucleotides: TGTGCCAGCAGCTTTGGCAGCAATCAGCCCCAGCATTTT.

This clone was seen once. The CDR3 loop is CASSSPVGASGANVLTF. The CDR3 region has the DNA TGTGCCAGCAGCTCACCGGTCGGGGCCTCTGGGGCCAACGTCCTGACTTTC. The chain combines TRBV11-3 with TRBJ2-6; possibly TRBD1 or TRBD2 for D (5 bases each). Per the germline V gene, CDR1 is SGHNT and CDR2 is YENEEA. CDR3 length: 17 amino acids. The ends were cut back, 4 bases at V and 0 bases at J, with 13 bases in the middle.

This clone was seen just once. The CDR3: CASSLRGGIRGANVLTF. The DNA of the CDR3 is TGTGCCAGCAGCTTGAGAGGCGGGATTAGAGGGGCCAACGTCCTGACTTTC. The chain recombines TRBV5-4 with TRBJ2-6, with TRBD2 as a possible D gene (6 bases). The germline CDR1 and CDR2 sequences are SGHNT and YYREEE (reference sequence). V was trimmed by 1 base and J by 4 bases, leaving 15 bases between them. The CDR3 covers 17 residues.